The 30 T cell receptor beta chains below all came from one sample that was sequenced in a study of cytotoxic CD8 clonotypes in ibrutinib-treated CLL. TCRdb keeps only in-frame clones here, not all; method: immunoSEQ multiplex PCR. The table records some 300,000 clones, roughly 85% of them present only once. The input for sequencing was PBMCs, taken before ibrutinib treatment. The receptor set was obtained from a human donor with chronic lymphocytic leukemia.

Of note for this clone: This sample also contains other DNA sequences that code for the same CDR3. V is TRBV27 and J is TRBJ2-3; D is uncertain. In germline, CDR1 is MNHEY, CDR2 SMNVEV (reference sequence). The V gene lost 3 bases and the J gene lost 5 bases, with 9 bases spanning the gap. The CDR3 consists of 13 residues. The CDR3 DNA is TGTGCCAGCAGTTTGGGCGTTTTAGATACGCAGTATTTT. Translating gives CASSLGVLDTQYF.

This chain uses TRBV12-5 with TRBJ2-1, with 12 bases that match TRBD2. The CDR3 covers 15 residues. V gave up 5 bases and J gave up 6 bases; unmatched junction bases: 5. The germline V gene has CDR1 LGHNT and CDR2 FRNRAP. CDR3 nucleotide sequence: TGTGCTAGTGGTCGACTAGCGGGAGAAGTCAATGAGCAGTTCTTC. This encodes CASGRLAGEVNEQFF. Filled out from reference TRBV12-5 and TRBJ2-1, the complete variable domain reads DARVTQTPRHKVTEMGQEVTMRCQPILGHNTVFWYRQTMMQGLELLAYFRNRAPLDDSGMPKDRFSAEMPDATLATLKIQPSEPRDSAVYFCASGRLAGEVNEQFFGPGTRLTVL.

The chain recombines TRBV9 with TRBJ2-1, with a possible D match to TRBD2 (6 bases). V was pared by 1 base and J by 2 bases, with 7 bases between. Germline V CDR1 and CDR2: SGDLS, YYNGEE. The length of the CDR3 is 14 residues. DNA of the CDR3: TGTGCCAGCAGCGTACGCGGGACCTACAATGAGCAGTTCTTC. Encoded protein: CASSVRGTYNEQFF.

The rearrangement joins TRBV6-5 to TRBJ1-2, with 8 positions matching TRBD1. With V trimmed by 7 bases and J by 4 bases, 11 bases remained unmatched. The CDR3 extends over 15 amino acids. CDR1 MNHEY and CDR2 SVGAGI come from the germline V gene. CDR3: CASTPRQGASYGYTF. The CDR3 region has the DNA TGTGCCAGCACCCCGCGGCAGGGGGCTTCCTATGGCTACACCTTC.

CDR3 DNA: TGTGCCAGCAGCTTGGTATTCATGAACACTGAAGCTTTCTTT. This gives the protein CASSLVFMNTEAFF. The chain carries TRBV11-2 and TRBJ1-1, with D unresolved. CDR1 and CDR2 from the germline V gene are SGHAT and FQNNGV. V dropped 3 bases and J dropped 0 bases, with 8 bases sitting between them. The CDR3 runs 14 residues.

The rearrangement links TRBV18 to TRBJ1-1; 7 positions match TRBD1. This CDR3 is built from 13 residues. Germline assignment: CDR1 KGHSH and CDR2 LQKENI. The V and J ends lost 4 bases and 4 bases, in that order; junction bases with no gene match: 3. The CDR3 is CASSQGAATEAFF. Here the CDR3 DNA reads TGTGCCAGCTCACAGGGGGCGGCCACTGAAGCTTTCTTT.

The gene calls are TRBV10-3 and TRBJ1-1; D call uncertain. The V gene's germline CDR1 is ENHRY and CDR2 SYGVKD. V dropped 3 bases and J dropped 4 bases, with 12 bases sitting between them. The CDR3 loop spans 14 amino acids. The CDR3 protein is CAISDSADTTEAFF. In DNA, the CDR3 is TGTGCCATCAGTGATTCAGCAGACACCACTGAAGCTTTCTTT.

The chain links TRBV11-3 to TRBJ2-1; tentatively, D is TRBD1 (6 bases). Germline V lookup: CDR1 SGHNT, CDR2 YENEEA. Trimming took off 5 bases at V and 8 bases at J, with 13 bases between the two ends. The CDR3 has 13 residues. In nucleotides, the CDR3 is TGTGCCAGCAGCAAAACAGGGTCGGATGAGCAGTTCTTC. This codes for CASSKTGSDEQFF.

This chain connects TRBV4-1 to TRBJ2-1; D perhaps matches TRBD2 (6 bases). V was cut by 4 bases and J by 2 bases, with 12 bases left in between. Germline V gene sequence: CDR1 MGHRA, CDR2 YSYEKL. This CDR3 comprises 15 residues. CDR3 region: CASSPRLDAYNEQFF. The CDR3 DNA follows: TGCGCCAGCAGCCCCAGACTAGATGCCTACAATGAGCAGTTCTTC.

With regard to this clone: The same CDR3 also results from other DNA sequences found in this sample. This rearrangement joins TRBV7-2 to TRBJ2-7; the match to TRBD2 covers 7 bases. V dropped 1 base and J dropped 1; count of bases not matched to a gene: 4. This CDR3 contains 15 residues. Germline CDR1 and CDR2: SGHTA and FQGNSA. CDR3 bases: TGTGCCAGCAGCTTAGTAGCCGGGGGGTCCTACGAGCAGTACTTC. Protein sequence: CASSLVAGGSYEQYF. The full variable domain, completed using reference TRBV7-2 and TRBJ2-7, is GAGVSQSPSNKVTEKGKDVELRCDPISGHTALYWYRQSLGQGLEFLIYFQGNSAPDKSGLPSDRFSAERTGGSVSTLTIQRTQQEDSAVYLCASSLVAGGSYEQYFGPGTRLTVT.

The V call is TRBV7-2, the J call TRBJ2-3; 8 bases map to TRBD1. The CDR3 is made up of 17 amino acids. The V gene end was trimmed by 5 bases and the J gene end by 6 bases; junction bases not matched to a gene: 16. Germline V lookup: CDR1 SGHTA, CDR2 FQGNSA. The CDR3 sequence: CASSPMRNRGKEDTQYF. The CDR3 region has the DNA TGTGCCAGCAGCCCCATGAGGAACAGGGGGAAAGAGGATACGCAGTATTTT.

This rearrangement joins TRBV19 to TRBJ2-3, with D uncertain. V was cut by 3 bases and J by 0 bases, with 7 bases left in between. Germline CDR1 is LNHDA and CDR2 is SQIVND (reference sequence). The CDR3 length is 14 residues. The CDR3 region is CASSISPSTDTQYF. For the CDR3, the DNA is TGTGCCAGTAGTATTTCCCCTAGCACAGATACGCAGTATTTT.

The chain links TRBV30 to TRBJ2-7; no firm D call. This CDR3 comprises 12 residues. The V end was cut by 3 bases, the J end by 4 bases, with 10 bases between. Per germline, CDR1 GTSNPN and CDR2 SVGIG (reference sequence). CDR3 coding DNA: TGTGCCTGGAGCCCCGATACTTACGAGCAGTACTTC. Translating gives CAWSPDTYEQYF. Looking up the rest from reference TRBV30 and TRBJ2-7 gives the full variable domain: SQTIHQWPATLVQPVGSPLSLECTVEGTSNPNLYWYRQAAGRGLQLLFYSVGIGQISSEVPQNLSASRPQDRQFILSSKKLLLSDSGFYLCAWSPDTYEQYFGPGTRLTVT.

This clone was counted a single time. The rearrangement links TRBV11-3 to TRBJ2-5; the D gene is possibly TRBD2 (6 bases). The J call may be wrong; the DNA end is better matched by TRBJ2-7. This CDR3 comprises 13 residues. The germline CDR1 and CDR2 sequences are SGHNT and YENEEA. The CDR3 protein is CASSSTGGYEQYF. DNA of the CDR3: TGTGCCAGCAGCTCAACAGGAGGGTACGAGCAGTACTTC.

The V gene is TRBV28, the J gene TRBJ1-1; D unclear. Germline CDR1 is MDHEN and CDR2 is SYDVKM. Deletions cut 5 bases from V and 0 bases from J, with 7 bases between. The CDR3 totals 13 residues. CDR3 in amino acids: CASSPRLNTEAFF. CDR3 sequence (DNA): TGTGCCAGCAGTCCTAGGCTGAACACTGAAGCTTTCTTT.

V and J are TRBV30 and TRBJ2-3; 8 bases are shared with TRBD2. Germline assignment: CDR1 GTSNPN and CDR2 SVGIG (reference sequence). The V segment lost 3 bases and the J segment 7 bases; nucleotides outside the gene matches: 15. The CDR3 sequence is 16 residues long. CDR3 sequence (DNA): TGTGCCTGGAGGCCGGGGGGGACCAAGCGCACGTATACGCAGTATTTT. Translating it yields CAWRPGGTKRTYTQYF.

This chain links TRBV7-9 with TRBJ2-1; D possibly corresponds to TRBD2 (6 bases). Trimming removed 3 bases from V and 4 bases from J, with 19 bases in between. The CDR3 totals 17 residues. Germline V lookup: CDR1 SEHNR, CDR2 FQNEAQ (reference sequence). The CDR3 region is CASSLGTQGRNYNEQFF. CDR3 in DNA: TGTGCCAGCAGCTTGGGGACTCAGGGCCGGAATTACAATGAGCAGTTCTTC.

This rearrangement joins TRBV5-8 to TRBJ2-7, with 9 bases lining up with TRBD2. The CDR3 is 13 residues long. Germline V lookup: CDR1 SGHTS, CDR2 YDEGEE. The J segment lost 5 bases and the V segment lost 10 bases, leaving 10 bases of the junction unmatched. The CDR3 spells CAARLAGTHEQYF. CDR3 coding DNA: TGTGCCGCAAGGCTAGCGGGAACCCACGAGCAGTACTTC. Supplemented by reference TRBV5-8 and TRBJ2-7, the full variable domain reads EAGVTQSPTHLIKTRGQQATLRCSPISGHTSVYWYQQALGLGLQFLLWYDEGEERNRGNFPPRFSGRQFPNYSSELNVNALELEDSALYLCAARLAGTHEQYFGPGTRLTVT.

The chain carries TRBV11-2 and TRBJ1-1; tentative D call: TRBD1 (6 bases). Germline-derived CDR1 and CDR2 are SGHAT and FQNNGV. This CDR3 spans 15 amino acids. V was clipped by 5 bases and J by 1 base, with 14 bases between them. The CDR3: CASSPLGGANTEAFF. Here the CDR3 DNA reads TGTGCCAGCAGCCCGCTGGGGGGGGCGAACACTGAAGCTTTCTTT.

CDR3 nucleotide sequence: TGTGCCAGCAGCTTAACGGGGGCGGTATACAATGAGCAGTTCTTC. This sequence encodes CASSLTGAVYNEQFF. V is TRBV7-3 and J is TRBJ2-1, with D maybe TRBD1 (6 bases). Germline loops: CDR1 SGHTA, CDR2 FQGTGA. Trimming stripped 0 bases from V and 4 bases from J, with 10 bases between. The CDR3 is made up of 15 amino acids.

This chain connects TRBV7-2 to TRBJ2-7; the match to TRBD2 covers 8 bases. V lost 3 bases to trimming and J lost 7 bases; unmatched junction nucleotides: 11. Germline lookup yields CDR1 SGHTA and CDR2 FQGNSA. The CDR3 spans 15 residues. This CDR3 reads CASSFLSGSLVEQYF. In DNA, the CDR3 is TGTGCCAGCAGCTTCCTGAGCGGGAGTCTGGTTGAGCAGTACTTC. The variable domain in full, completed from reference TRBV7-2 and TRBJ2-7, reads GAGVSQSPSNKVTEKGKDVELRCDPISGHTALYWYRQSLGQGLEFLIYFQGNSAPDKSGLPSDRFSAERTGGSVSTLTIQRTQQEDSAVYLCASSFLSGSLVEQYFGPGTRLTVT.

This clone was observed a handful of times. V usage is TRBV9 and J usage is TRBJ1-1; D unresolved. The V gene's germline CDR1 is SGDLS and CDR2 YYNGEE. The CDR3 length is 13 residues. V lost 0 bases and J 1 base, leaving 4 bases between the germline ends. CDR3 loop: CASSVGENTEAFF. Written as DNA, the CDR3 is TGTGCCAGCAGCGTAGGCGAGAACACTGAAGCTTTCTTT.

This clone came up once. CDR3 in amino acids: CSAPFGNTIYF. The DNA of the CDR3 is TGCAGTGCTCCATTTGGAAACACCATATATTTT. This rearrangement joins TRBV20-1 to TRBJ1-3; no firm D call. Trimming took 5 bases from V and 3 from J, leaving 5 bases between them. The CDR3 consists of 11 residues. CDR1 and CDR2 (germline): DFQATT, SNEGSKA (reference sequence).

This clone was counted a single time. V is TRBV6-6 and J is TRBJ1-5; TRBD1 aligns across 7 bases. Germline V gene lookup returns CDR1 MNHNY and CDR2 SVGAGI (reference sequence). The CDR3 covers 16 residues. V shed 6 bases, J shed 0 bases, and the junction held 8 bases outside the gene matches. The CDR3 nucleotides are TGTGCCAGCAGCGATAACAGGGGATTTAGCAATCAGCCCCAGCATTTT. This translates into CASSDNRGFSNQPQHF.

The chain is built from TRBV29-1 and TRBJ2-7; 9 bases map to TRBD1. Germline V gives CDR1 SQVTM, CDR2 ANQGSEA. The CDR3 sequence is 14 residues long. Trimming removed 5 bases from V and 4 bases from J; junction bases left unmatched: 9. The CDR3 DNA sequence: TGCAGCGTTACACGGACAGGGGAAAGATACGAGCAGTACTTC. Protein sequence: CSVTRTGERYEQYF.

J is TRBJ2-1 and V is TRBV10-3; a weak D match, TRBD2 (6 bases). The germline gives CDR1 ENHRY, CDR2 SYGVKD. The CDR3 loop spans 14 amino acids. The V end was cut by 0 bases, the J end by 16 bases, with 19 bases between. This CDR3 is CAISESDRLVPRFF. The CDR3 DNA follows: TGTGCCATCAGTGAGTCCGATCGACTAGTCCCCCGCTTCTTC.

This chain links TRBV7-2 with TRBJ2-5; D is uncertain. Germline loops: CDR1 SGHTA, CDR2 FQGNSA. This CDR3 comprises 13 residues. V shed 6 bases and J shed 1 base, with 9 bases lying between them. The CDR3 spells CASRPDIQETQYF. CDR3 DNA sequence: TGTGCCAGCAGACCCGACATCCAAGAGACCCAGTACTTC.

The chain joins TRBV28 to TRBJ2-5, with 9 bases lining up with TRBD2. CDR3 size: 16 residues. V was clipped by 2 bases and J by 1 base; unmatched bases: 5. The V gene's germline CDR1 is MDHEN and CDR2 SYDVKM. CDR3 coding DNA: TGTGCCAGCAGTTTAACAAGGACTAGCGTCCAAGAGACCCAGTACTTC. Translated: CASSLTRTSVQETQYF.

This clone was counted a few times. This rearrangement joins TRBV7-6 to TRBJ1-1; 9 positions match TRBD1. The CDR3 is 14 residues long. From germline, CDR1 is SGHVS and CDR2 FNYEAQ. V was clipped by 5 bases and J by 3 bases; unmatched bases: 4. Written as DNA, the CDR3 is TGTGCCAGCAGCCCTTGGACAGGGGACACTGAAGCTTTCTTT. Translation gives CASSPWTGDTEAFF.

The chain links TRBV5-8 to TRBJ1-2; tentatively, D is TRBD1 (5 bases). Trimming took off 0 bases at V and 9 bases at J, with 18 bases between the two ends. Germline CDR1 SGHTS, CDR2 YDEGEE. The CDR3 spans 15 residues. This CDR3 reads CASSLDLGTVYSYTF. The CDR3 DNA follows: TGTGCCAGCAGCTTGGATCTCGGGACGGTTTATAGCTACACCTTC.